These T cell receptor beta chains were read from a single sample in a study of T-cell reconstitution after alpha-beta-depleted transplantation in children. MiXCR was run by TCRdb on the PCR reads, yielding one entry per CDR3 protein. The sample consists of 75,000 to 90,000 distinct CDR3 sequences, roughly an eighth of them appearing once. The specimen comprised PBMCs, mostly from graft donor cells, sampled 180 days after TCRalphabeta/CD19-depleted stem cell transplant. These TCRs come from a male patient aged 2 to 10 who had a stem cell transplant for acute lymphoblastic leukemia, so the T cells may come from the graft donor. The CDR3 runs from the conserved cysteine through the conserved F or W. The D gene is left open where the match is weak. Rows may omit the clone size; those that give it use once, few, many or a size class.

v_call	clone_size	d_call	j_call	cdr3_aa	cdr3_nt
TRBV6-5	many	.	TRBJ1-1	CASSYTGTTEAFF	TGTGCCAGCAGCTATACAGGGACCACTGAAGCTTTCTTT
TRBV4-1	.	TRBD2	TRBJ2-7	CASSQGRGGREQYF	TGCGCCAGCAGCCAAGGCCGCGGGGGGCGTGAGCAGTACTTC
TRBV20-1	many	.	TRBJ2-5	CSASQFKSPETQYF	TGCAGTGCTAGTCAATTTAAGTCCCCGGAGACCCAGTACTTC
TRBV11-1	few	.	TRBJ2-7	CASSVRPYEQYF	TGTGCCAGCAGCGTCCGCCCCTACGAGCAGTACTTC
TRBV28	many	TRBD2	TRBJ2-7	CASSFPSGDSYEQYF	TGTGCCAGCAGTTTCCCTAGCGGGGACTCCTACGAGCAGTACTTC
TRBV30	few	.	TRBJ1-1	CAWRGDLRNTEAFF	TGTGCCTGGAGGGGGGACTTACGGAACACTGAAGCTTTCTTT
TRBV5-1	few	.	TRBJ2-7	CASSLGGALISYEQYF	TGCGCCAGCAGCTTGGGAGGGGCCCTTATATCCTACGAGCAGTACTTC
TRBV7-2	many	TRBD1	TRBJ1-1	CASSLRWDRGPNTEAFF	TGTGCCAGCAGCTTAAGGTGGGACAGGGGGCCGAACACTGAAGCTTTCTTT
TRBV7-9	.	.	TRBJ2-3	CASSYTGDTQYF	TGTGCCAGCAGCTACACAGGAGATACGCAGTATTTT
TRBV12-3/TRBV12-4	few	TRBD2	TRBJ2-3	CASSPTGGRTDTQYF	TGTGCCAGCAGTCCTACGGGAGGGCGGACAGATACGCAGTATTTT
TRBV28	.	TRBD1	TRBJ2-5	CASSDRDQETQYF	TGTGCCAGCAGTGACAGGGATCAAGAGACCCAGTACTTC
TRBV6-2/TRBV6-3	few	.	TRBJ2-2	CASSYSPVPRNTGELFF	TGTGCCAGCAGTTACTCGCCGGTACCGCGGAACACCGGGGAGCTGTTTTTT
TRBV5-1	.	.	TRBJ1-6	CASSNYDRNNSPLHF	TGCGCCAGCAGCAATTACGACAGGAATAATTCACCCCTCCACTTT
TRBV12-3/TRBV12-4	.	.	TRBJ2-6	CASSLDSRVVLWGANVLTF	TGTGCCAGCAGTTTAGATAGCAGGGTAGTCCTGTGGGGGGCCAACGTCCTGACTTTC
TRBV20-1	many	TRBD1	TRBJ2-3	CSARQGELPTDTQYF	TGCAGTGCTCGACAGGGAGAATTACCCACAGATACGCAGTATTTT
TRBV28	few	TRBD1	TRBJ2-7	CASSLWTGIDEQYF	TGTGCCAGCAGTTTATGGACAGGGATAGACGAGCAGTACTTC
TRBV9	.	TRBD1	TRBJ1-2	CASSGQGRPSGYGYTF	TGTGCCAGCAGCGGACAGGGGCGACCTTCAGGCTATGGCTACACCTTC
TRBV25-1	.	.	TRBJ2-5	CASSEYGLWETQYF	TGTGCCAGCAGTGAATATGGGCTATGGGAGACCCAGTACTTC
TRBV5-1	.	.	TRBJ2-7	CASSLDRVSSYEQYF	TGCGCCAGCAGCTTGGACAGGGTCAGCTCCTACGAGCAGTACTTC
TRBV20-1	many	TRBD2	TRBJ2-5	CSARWGTSAETQYF	TGCAGTGCTAGGTGGGGGACTAGCGCAGAGACCCAGTACTTC
TRBV5-6	many	.	TRBJ1-2	CASSLGWGYTF	TGTGCCAGCAGCTTGGGATGGGGCTACACCTTC
TRBV12-3/TRBV12-4	many	TRBD2	TRBJ2-7	CASRSGLAGVEQYF	TGTGCCAGCAGATCAGGGCTAGCGGGAGTCGAGCAGTACTTC